This T cell receptor (beta chain) derives from a study of cytomegalovirus exposure and HLA in healthy donors. Across the study: Across roughly 400 genotyped donors, about 86% landed in the Caucasian-associated ancestry cluster.

To note about this clone: Its cognate antigen is unknown.

General observations from the study: Several V segments, TRBV6-2 and TRBV6-3 among them, could not be told apart and were dropped. The authors confirmed in vitro that three CMV-associated chains were specific for CMV antigens. Cytomegalovirus-associated TCR beta chains were listed, numbering roughly 150.

The V gene's germline CDR1 is SGHDT and CDR2 YYEEEE. V dropped 1 base and J dropped 5 bases, with 10 bases sitting between them. The CDR3 contains 15 residues. It was with 60 Vbeta and 13 Jbeta primers that the PCR ran. Data came from immunoSEQ multiplex PCR; TCRdb stores just in-frame clones and leaves some out. The sample carries about 96,000 clones, around 79% recorded once. This chain joins TRBV5-6 and TRBJ1-6; D gene unclear. This TCR was recovered from a woman in her seventies in good health and CMV-seropositive. What was sequenced was PBMCs. CDR3 sequence (DNA): TGTGCCAGCAGCTTGATACCTGCGAATAATTCACCCCTCCACTTT. Protein: CASSLIPANNSPLHF.